This record looks at one T cell receptor beta chain sequence and its context. Its antigen is not identified. Molecular-barcoded quantitative 5'-RACE produced these TCR beta libraries. TCRdb reprocessed the 5' RACE reads via MiXCR and lists one record per CDR3 protein. The table has about 440,000 distinct CDR3 sequences, roughly 18% seen once. This specimen comes from a study of CD8 T cells in ankylosing spondylitis. Study-wide findings and caveats: Typical of ankylosing spondylitis blood, it appeared, was a TCR beta motif of roughly eight highly homologous variants. There was reportedly significant enrichment of clones that were disease-linked in matched ankylosing spondylitis synovial fluid. Those disease-linked clones were CD8+; they were also relatively rare in peripheral blood.

From germline, CDR1 is SGHRS and CDR2 YFSETQ. The CDR3 consists of 14 residues. Between the trimmed V and J ends, which lost 2 bases and 1 base, there was a span of 9 bases. This sequence was found in a male donor with ankylosing spondylitis. The chain employs TRBV5-1 and TRBJ2-5; D remains unclear. The sequenced sample consisted of blood, either unsorted or a sorted T cell fraction (not recorded which). The CDR3 reads CASSFGTPQETQYF. DNA of the CDR3: TGCGCCAGCAGCTTCGGAACACCCCAAGAGACCCAGTACTTC.